This TCR beta chain comes out of a study of identical twins. MiXCR, run by TCRdb on the 5' RACE reads, gives a single entry per CDR3 protein. There are 500,000 or so distinct CDR3 sequences in the sample; roughly an eighth occur only once, and about 0.94% lies in the top ten. The trim removed 0 bases at V and 7 bases at J, leaving 9 bases unmatched. Germline CDR1 and CDR2: SGHKS and YYEKEE (reference sequence). This CDR3 has 16 amino acids. This sample was shared with a second study, whose subject was yellow fever vaccine responses in identical twins.

This receptor was identified in a woman between 18 and 29 years old in good health. The sequencing input was CD4+ T cells sorted from blood. V and J are TRBV5-5 and TRBJ2-1, with 8 bases identical to TRBD1. The CDR3 coding sequence is TGTGCCAGCAGCTTGGCCTTCAGGGGGCCTTCTAATGAGCAGTTCTTC. Its protein is CASSLAFRGPSNEQFF.